Below, one T cell receptor (beta chain) is given with its context. The antigen it recognizes is unknown. Base qualities are missing; no much larger clone stands one base away. A MiSeq instrument was used for deep resolution sequencing, which targeted depths ranging from 1 in 1 million up to 1 in 200,000 T cells, with coverage averaging 10x for each clonotype. The immunoSEQ hsTCRB Kit was used to generate TCR beta libraries. As for how the authors treated the data: Data were analyzed with ImmunoSEQ Data Assistant and ImmunoSEQ Analyzer, with V, D and J genes assigned per IMGT definitions. Clonality was computed as one minus normalized Shannon entropy of productive rearrangement frequencies, ranging from 0 to 1. Only overrepresented clonotypes making up at least 0.05% of each patient's repertoire were included in the public clonotype analysis. About 13 age-matched healthy donor repertoires from immuneACCESS were used as controls for clonality. In its TCRdb copy, this immuneACCESS table keeps in-frame sequences only and misses some clones. Where compared with another copy, unresolved V genes explain less than half of these, and the others have no known cause. V, J and clone size were drawn from that table, and D and trimming were deduced from the DNA. The sample contains around 310,000 clones, roughly 80% of them found a single time. 5% to 7% of the sample goes to the ten largest clones.

For TCR beta library preparation, about 2 micrograms of genomic DNA were isolated from cryopreserved PBMCs. Longitudinal blood samples from CLL patients on ibrutinib monotherapy underwent high-throughput TCR beta sequencing. Patients were enrolled in a phase 2 open-label single-center ibrutinib monotherapy trial. This sample is part of a study of cytotoxic CD8 clonotypes in ibrutinib-treated CLL (dated by TCRdb to 2020 to 2022). About the investigation overall: The cohort had 11 relapsed/refractory and 15 treatment-naive patients; some 17 were IGHV unmutated. Longitudinal samples were available for about 30% of the 86 trial participants. Samples at response were collected after a median of approximately twelve months of treatment, with a range of roughly 6 to 36 months. On average, each sample had roughly 230,000 productive templates and almost 95,000 productive rearrangements. Cryopreserved peripheral blood mononuclear cells were collected at three points: before therapy, at response, and at either sustained remission or disease progression. Responses were partial in 25 or so patients and complete in 2; after median about 70 months follow-up, roughly 14 stayed in remission and around 12 progressed. Here is what the overall study found, with its caveats: At ibrutinib response clonality went up, during sustained remission it held steady, and at progression it dropped back toward baseline. Baseline clonality exceeded that of age-matched healthy donors and correlated strongly with circulating CD8+ T-cell counts. Sustained-remission and progressing patients did not have matched sampling times, and lymph node repertoires were not examined. Public clonotypes were rare and either shrank or stayed stable during treatment, and the rise in clonality at ibrutinib response reflected expansion of private clonotypes.

This TCR came from a human donor with chronic lymphocytic leukemia. The material sequenced was PBMCs, taken before ibrutinib treatment.

The CDR3 region has the sequence CASSGAGSGIYGANVLTF. The DNA is TGTGCCAGCAGTGGAGCTGGGTCAGGAATCTATGGGGCCAACGTCCTGACTTTC. The chain employs TRBV25-1 and TRBJ2-6; the D gene is not confidently resolved. V is reduced by 4 bases and J by 3 bases, leaving a spacing of 19 bases between them. CDR3 length: 18 amino acids, cysteine to phenylalanine. Just CDR3 DNA is preserved here, 54 bases in frame from base 1. From the germline V gene, CDR1 is MGHDK and CDR2 is SYGVNS.